This is a list of T cell receptor beta chains from one sample in a study of Ad26.COV2.S vaccination and SARS-CoV-2 variants. Profiling relied on immunoSEQ multiplex PCR, and the TCRdb table lists in-frame clones only, not all of them. The repertoire holds about 350,000 clones, about 91% seen once, with roughly 3.9% in the top ten. This specimen was peripheral blood, taken after recovery from COVID-19. Source of these receptors: a human donor who had recovered from COVID-19. Each CDR3 is given with its conserved first and last residue. A D gene is named only where the DNA matches it firmly. Clone size is shown for a subset of rows, as once, few, many or a class of expanded clone.

abundance,v_gene,j_gene,d_gene,len,CDR3aa,CDR3nt
-,TRBV7-6,TRBJ2-1,-,16,CASSPRGASSYNEQFF,TGTGCCAGCAGCCCCCGGGGCGCGAGCTCCTACAATGAGCAGTTCTTC
-,TRBV4-1,TRBJ1-1,-,18,CASSFVVGGDAGNTEAFF,TGCGCCAGCAGCTTCGTGGTGGGGGGCGATGCCGGGAACACTGAAGCTTTCTTT
-,TRBV19,TRBJ2-3,-,16,CASKPERGPPTGTQYF,TGTGCCAGTAAGCCTGAACGGGGCCCCCCCACAGGAACGCAGTATTTT
-,TRBV7-9,TRBJ1-1,-,11,CASSAQNEAFF,TGTGCCAGCAGCGCTCAGAATGAAGCTTTCTTT
-,TRBV6-6,TRBJ1-5,-,16,CASSYIQGQSNQPQHF,TGTGCCAGCAGTTACATACAGGGCCAAAGCAATCAGCCCCAGCATTTT
-,TRBV12-5,TRBJ1-1,-,16,CASGLVIGTANTEAFF,TGTGCTAGTGGTTTGGTAATAGGTACAGCGAACACTGAAGCTTTCTTT
once,TRBV5-5,TRBJ2-7,-,15,CASSLRPKTPYEQYF,TGTGCCAGCAGCTTACGGCCCAAGACCCCCTACGAGCAGTACTTC
few,TRBV12-3/TRBV12-4,TRBJ2-5,-,12,CASSVIQETQYF,TGTGCCAGCAGTGTAATTCAAGAGACCCAGTACTTC
-,TRBV3-1/TRBV3-2,TRBJ2-5,TRBD1,14,CASSPPTGVETQYF,TGTGCCAGCAGCCCACCGACAGGGGTGGAGACCCAGTACTTC
-,TRBV5-1,TRBJ1-5,-,14,CASSLQGGHQPQHF,TGCGCCAGCAGCTTACAGGGTGGTCATCAGCCCCAGCATTTT
-,TRBV28,TRBJ1-2,-,15,CASRSGTPANYGYTF,TGTGCCAGCAGGTCCGGGACACCGGCTAACTATGGCTACACCTTC
-,TRBV19,TRBJ1-1,TRBD1,14,CASSRDRVGDEAFF,TGTGCCAGTAGTAGAGACAGGGTGGGTGATGAAGCTTTCTTT
-,TRBV4-1,TRBJ2-7,-,14,CASSQAGTFYEQYF,TGCGCCAGCAGCCAGGCGGGGACCTTCTACGAGCAGTACTTC
-,TRBV13,TRBJ2-5,-,15,CASSSTGTSEKTQYF,TGTGCCAGCAGCTCGACCGGGACTTCGGAAAAGACCCAGTACTTC
-,TRBV9,TRBJ2-1,TRBD2,15,CASSVEAGGHNEQFF,TGTGCCAGCAGCGTAGAAGCGGGGGGGCACAATGAGCAGTTCTTC
-,TRBV5-4,TRBJ1-6,-,15,CASSSRTENNSPLHF,TGTGCCAGCAGCTCACGGACAGAGAATAATTCACCCCTCCACTTT
-,TRBV7-8,TRBJ1-5,TRBD1,22,CASSTPSGTGDVFRETNQPQHF,TGTGCCAGCAGCACGCCGTCCGGGACAGGGGATGTTTTTAGGGAGACCAATCAGCCCCAGCATTTT
-,TRBV9,TRBJ2-1,-,12,CASSVAGNEQFF,TGTGCCAGCAGCGTAGCGGGAAATGAGCAGTTCTTC
-,TRBV6-1,TRBJ2-7,-,16,CASSEQGQKPYYEQYF,TGTGCCAGCAGTGAGCAGGGGCAGAAACCGTACTACGAGCAGTACTTC
few,TRBV6-1,TRBJ1-1,TRBD1,15,CASSEVIRGRGEAFF,TGTGCCAGCAGTGAAGTTATAAGGGGGCGCGGTGAAGCTTTCTTT
-,TRBV4-2,TRBJ1-2,-,16,CASSRSHWDPNYGYTF,TGTGCCAGCAGCCGGAGTCACTGGGACCCTAACTATGGCTACACCTTC
-,TRBV14,TRBJ2-3,-,11,CASSRRDTQYF,TGTGCCAGCAGCCGGCGGGATACGCAGTATTTT
-,TRBV6-5,TRBJ2-1,-,15,CASGRTGGAGQEQFF,TGTGCCAGCGGCCGTACAGGGGGGGCCGGGCAGGAGCAGTTCTTC